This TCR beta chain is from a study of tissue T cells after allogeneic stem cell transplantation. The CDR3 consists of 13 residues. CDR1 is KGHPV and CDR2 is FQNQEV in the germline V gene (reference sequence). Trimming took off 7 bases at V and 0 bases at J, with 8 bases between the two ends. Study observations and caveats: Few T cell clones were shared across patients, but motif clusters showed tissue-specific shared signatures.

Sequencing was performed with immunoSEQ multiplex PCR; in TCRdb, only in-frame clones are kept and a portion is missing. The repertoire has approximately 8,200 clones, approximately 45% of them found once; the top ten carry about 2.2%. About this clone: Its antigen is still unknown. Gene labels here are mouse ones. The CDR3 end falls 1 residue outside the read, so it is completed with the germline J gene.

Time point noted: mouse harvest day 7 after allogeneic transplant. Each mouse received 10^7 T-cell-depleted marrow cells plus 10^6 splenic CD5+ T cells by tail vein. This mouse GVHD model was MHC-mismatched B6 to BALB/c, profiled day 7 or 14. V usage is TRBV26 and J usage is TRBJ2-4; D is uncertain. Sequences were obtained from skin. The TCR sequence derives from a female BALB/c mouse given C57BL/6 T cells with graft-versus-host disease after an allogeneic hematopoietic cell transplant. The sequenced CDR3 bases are TGTGCCAGCACCCCGACAAGTCAAAACACCTTGTAC. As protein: CASTPTSQNTLY. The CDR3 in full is CASTPTSQNTLYF.